This T cell receptor (beta chain) was retrieved from a study of response to subunit inactivated influenza vaccine. V was trimmed by 1 base and J by 4 bases, leaving 10 bases between them. CDR3 length: 14 residues. From germline, CDR1 is SGHRS and CDR2 YFSETQ. MiXCR was run by TCRdb on the RT-PCR reads, yielding one entry per CDR3 protein. The sample contains 150,000 or so distinct CDR3 sequences, approximately 10% of which appear only once. This clonotype was seen many times. Its antigen is undetermined. Findings of the study overall: That few new T cells are recruited by each seasonal influenza vaccination was the authors' suggestion.

The sequence was obtained from a man aged 45 to 65 who received an inactivated influenza vaccine. The sample in question was non-naive T cells sorted from PBMCs, obtained roughly 47 days after vaccination. The chain has TRBV5-1 and TRBJ2-3; D uncertain. CDR3 nucleotides: TGCGCCAGCAGCTTGATTTCGGGCGCAGATACGCAGTATTTT. As protein: CASSLISGADTQYF.